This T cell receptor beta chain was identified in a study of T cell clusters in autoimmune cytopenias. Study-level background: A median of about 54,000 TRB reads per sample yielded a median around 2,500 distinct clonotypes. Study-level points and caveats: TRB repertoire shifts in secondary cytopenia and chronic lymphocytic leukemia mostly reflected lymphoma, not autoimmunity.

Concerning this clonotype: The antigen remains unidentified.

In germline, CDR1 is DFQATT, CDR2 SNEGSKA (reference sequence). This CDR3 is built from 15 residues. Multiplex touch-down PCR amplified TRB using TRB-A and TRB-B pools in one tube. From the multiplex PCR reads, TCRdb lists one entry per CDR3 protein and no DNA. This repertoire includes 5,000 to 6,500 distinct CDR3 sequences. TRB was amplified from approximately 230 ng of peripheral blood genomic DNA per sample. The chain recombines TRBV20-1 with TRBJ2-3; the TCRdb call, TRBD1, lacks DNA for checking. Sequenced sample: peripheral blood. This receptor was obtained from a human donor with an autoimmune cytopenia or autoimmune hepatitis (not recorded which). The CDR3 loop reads CSASGRGAGTDTQYF.